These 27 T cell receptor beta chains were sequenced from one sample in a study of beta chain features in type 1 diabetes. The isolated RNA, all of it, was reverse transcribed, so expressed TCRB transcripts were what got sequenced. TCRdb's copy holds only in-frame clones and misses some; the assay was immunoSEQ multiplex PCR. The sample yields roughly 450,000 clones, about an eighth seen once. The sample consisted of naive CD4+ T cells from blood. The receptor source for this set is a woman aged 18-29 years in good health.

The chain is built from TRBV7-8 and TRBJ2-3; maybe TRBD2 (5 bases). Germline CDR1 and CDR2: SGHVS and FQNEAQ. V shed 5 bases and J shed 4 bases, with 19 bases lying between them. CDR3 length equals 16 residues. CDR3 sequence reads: CASSNRSLVRADTQYF. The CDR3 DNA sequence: TGTGCCAGCAGCAACAGATCACTAGTTCGCGCAGATACGCAGTATTTT.

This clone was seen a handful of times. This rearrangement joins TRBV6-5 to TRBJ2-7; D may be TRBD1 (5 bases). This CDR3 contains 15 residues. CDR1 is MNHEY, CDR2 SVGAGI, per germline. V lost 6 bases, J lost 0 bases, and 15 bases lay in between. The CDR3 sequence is CASSRDSTVSYEQYF. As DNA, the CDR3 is TGTGCCAGCAGCAGAGATTCGACAGTCTCCTACGAGCAGTACTTC.

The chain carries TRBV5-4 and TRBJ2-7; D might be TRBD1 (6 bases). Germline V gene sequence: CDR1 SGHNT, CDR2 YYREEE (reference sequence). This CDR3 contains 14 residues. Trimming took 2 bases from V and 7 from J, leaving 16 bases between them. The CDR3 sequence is CASSFPGAAEEQYF. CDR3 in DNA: TGTGCCAGCAGCTTTCCAGGGGCCGCTGAAGAGCAGTACTTC.

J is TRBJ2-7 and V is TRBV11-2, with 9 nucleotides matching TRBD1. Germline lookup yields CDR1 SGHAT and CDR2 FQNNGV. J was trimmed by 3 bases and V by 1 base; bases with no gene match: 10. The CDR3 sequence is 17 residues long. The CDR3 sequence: CASSLVYGQGINYEQYV. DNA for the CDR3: TGTGCCAGCAGCTTAGTTTACGGACAGGGGATTAACTACGAGCAGTACGTC.

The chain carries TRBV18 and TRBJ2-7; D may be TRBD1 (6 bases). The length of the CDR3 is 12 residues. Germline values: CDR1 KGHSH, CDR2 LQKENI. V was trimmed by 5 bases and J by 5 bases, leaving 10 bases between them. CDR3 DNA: TGTGCCAGCTCATCACAGGGTAACGAGCAGTACGTC. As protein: CASSSQGNEQYV.

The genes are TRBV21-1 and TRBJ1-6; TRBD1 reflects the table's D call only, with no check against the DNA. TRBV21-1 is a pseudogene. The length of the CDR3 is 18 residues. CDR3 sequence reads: CASSTLTGPESYNSPLHF. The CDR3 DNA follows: TGTGCCAGCAGCACCTTGACAGGTCCTGAATCCTATAATTCACCCCTCCACTTT.

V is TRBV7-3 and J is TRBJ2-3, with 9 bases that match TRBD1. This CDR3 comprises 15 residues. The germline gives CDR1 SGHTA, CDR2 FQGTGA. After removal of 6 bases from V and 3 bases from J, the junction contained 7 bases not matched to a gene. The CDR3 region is CASSLGTGLTDTQYF. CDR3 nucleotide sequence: TGTGCCAGCAGTCTCGGGACAGGGCTAACAGATACGCAGTATTTT.

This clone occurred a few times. CDR3 nucleotides: TGTGCCAGCAGTTTAGAGGGAAGCTCCTACAATGAGCAGTTCTTC. Amino acid sequence: CASSLEGSSYNEQFF. The V and J genes are TRBV28 and TRBJ2-1; possible D gene TRBD2, 5 bases. V was pared by 2 bases and J by 0 bases, with 8 bases between. The CDR3 has 15 residues. Per germline, CDR1 MDHEN and CDR2 SYDVKM.

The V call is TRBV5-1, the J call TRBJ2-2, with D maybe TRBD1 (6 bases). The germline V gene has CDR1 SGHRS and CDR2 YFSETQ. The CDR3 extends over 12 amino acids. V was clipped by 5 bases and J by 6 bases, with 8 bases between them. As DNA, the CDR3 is TGCGCCAGCAGGGGACACGCCGGGGAGCTGTTTTTT. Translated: CASRGHAGELFF.

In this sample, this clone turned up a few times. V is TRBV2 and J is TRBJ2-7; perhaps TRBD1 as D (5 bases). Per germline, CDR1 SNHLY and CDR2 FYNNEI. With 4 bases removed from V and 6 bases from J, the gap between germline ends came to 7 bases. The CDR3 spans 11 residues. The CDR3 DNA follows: TGTGCCAGCAGTGTCACAGGCGAGCAGTACGTC. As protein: CASSVTGEQYV.

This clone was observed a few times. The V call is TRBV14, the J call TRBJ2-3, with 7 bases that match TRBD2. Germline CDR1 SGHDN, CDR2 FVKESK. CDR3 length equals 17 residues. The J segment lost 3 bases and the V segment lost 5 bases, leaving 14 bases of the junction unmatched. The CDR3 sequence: CASSAPIGTTYTDTQYF. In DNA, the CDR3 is TGTGCCAGCAGCGCCCCAATAGGGACTACGTATACAGATACGCAGTATTTT.

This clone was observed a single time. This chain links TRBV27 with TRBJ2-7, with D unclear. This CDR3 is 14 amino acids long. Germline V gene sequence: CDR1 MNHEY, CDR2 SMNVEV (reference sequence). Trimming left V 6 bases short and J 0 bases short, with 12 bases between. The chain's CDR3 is CASSPTKSSYEQYF. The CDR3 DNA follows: TGTGCCAGCAGCCCGACAAAGAGCTCCTACGAGCAGTACTTC.

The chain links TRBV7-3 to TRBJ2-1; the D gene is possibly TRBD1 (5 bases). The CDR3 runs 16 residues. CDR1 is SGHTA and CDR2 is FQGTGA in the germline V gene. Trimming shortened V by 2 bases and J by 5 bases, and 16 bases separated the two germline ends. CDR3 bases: TGTGCCAGCAGCTTAGGCCCGTGGGGCAGGCACAATGAGCAGTTCTTC. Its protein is CASSLGPWGRHNEQFF.

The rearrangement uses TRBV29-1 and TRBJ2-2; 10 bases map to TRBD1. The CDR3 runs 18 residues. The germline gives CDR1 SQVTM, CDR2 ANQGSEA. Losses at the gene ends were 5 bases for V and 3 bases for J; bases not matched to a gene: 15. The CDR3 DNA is TGCAGCGTTTTCTTGTTAGACAGGGGGCAATTCCACACCGGGGAGCTGTTTTTT. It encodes CSVFLLDRGQFHTGELFF.

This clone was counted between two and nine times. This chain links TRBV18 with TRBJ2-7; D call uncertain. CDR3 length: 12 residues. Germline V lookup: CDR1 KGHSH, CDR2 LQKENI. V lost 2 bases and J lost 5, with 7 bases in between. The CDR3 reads CASSPLGDEQYF. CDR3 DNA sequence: TGTGCCAGCTCACCATTAGGCGACGAGCAGTACTTC.

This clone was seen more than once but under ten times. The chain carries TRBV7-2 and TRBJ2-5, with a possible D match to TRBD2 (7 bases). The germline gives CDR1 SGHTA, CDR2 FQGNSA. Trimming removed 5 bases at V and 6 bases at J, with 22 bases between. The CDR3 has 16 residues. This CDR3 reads CASSPSPRGGSKTQYF. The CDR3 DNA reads TGTGCCAGCAGCCCCTCGCCTAGGGGGGGCTCAAAGACCCAGTACTTC.

The CDR3, as DNA: TGTGCCAGCTCACTCTTACCGAACACCGGGGAGCTGTTTTTT. Encoded protein: CASSLLPNTGELFF. The rearrangement joins TRBV18 to TRBJ2-2, with D unclear. V lost 4 bases, J lost 0 bases, and 6 bases lay in between. The CDR3 runs 14 residues. Germline V CDR1 and CDR2: KGHSH, LQKENI. Drawing the rest from reference TRBV18 and TRBJ2-2, the complete variable domain is NAGVMQNPRHLVRRRGQEARLRCSPMKGHSHVYWYRQLPEEGLKFMVYLQKENIIDESGMPKERFSAEFPKEGPSILRIQQVVRGDSAAYFCASSLLPNTGELFFGEGSRLTVL.

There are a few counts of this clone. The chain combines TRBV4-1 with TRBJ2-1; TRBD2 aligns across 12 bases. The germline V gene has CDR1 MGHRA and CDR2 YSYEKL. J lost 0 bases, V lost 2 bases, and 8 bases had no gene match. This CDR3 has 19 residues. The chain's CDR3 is CASSQPSGRARYSYNEQFF. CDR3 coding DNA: TGCGCCAGCAGCCAACCTAGCGGGAGGGCCCGATACTCCTACAATGAGCAGTTCTTC.

The CDR3 here is CASSLDAGRFYEQYF. The CDR3 nucleotides read TGTGCCAGCAGCTTAGACGCCGGGAGATTCTACGAGCAGTACTTC. The genes are TRBV7-2 and TRBJ2-7; D might be TRBD2 (6 bases). Trimming took off 1 base at V and 3 bases at J, with 13 bases between the two ends. This CDR3 spans 15 amino acids. Germline assignment: CDR1 SGHTA and CDR2 FQGNSA.

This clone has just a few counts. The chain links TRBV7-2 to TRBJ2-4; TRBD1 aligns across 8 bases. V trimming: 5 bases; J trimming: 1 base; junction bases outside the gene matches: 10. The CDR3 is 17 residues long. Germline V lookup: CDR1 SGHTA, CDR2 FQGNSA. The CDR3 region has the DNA TGTGCCAGCAGCCAACAGGGGGGACAGGCGGCCAAAAACATTCAGTACTTC. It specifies CASSQQGGQAAKNIQYF.

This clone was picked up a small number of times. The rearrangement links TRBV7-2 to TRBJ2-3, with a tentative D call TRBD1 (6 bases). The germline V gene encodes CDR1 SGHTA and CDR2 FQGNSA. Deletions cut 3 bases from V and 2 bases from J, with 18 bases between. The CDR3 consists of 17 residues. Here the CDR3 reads CASSFWVLGGTTDTQYF. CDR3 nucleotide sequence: TGTGCCAGCAGCTTCTGGGTGCTAGGGGGTACCACAGATACGCAGTATTTT.

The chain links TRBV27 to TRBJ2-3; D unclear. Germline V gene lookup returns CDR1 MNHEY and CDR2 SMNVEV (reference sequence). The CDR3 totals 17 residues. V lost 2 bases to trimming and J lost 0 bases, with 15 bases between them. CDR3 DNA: TGTGCCAGCAGTTTAAGGGTGCACGGCCCTAGCACAGATACGCAGTATTTT. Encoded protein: CASSLRVHGPSTDTQYF.

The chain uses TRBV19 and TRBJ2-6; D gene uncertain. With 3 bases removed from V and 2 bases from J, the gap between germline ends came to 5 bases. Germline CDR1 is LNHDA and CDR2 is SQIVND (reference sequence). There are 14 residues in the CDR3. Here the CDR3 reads CASSISPGANVLTF. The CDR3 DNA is TGTGCCAGTAGTATTAGTCCTGGGGCCAACGTCCTGACTTTC.

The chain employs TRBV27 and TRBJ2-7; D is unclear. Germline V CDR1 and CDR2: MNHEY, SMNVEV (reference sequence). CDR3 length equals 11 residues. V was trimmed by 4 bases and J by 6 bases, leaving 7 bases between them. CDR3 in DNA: TGTGCCAGCAGTTGGTCCGTCGAGCAGTACGTC. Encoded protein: CASSWSVEQYV.

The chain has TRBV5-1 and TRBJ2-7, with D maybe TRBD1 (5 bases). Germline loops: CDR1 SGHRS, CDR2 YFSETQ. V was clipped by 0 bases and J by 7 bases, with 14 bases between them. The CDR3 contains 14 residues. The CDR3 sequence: CASSLVDSPREQYF. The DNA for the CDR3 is TGCGCCAGCAGCTTGGTTGACAGTCCCAGGGAGCAGTACTTC.

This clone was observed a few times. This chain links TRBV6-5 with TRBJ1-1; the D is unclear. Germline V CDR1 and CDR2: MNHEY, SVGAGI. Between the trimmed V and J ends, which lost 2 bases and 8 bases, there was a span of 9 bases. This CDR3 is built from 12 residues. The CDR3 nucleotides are TGTGCCAGCAGTTACCCAGGCAGCGAAGCTTTCTTT. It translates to CASSYPGSEAFF.

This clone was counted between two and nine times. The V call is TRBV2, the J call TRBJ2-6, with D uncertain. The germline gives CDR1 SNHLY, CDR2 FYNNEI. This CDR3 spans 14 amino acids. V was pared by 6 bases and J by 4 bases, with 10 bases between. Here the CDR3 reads CASRGFGGANVLTF. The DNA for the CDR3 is TGTGCCAGCAGGGGTTTTGGCGGGGCCAACGTCCTGACTTTC.